The rows below give T cell receptor beta chains drawn from one sample of a study of CD8 T cells in ankylosing spondylitis. TCRdb re-analysed the 5' RACE reads in MiXCR, keeping a single row per CDR3 protein. The repertoire holds about 160,000 distinct CDR3 sequences, with approximately 16% as singletons. Sequencing was performed on blood, either unsorted or a sorted T cell fraction (not recorded which). The receptors were gathered from a male donor with ankylosing spondylitis or in good health (not recorded which). Both conserved end residues are part of each CDR3. Fields, in order: clone size, J gene, V gene, D gene, CDR3 DNA, CDR3 protein. D genes are given only for firm matches. Where a row states a size, it is once, few, many or the class of an expanded clone; other rows omit it.

size: many; J: TRBJ2-7; V: TRBV5-4; D: TRBD1; DNA: TGTGCCAGTCGTGAATCGGGACAGGACTACGAGCAGTACTTC; CDR3: CASRESGQDYEQYF
size: -; J: TRBJ1-2; V: TRBV2; D: -; DNA: TGTGCCAGCACCCCCACCAGGAACTATGACTACACCTTC; CDR3: CASTPTRNYDYTF
size: many; J: TRBJ2-2; V: TRBV6-5; D: TRBD1; DNA: TGTGCCAGCAGTTACCCATTTAAACAGGGGCCCCGGAACACCGGGGAGCTGTTTTTT; CDR3: CASSYPFKQGPRNTGELFF
size: few; J: TRBJ1-6; V: TRBV27; D: -; DNA: TGTGCCAGCAGTTACGATGGCGGGGATTCACCCCTCCACTTT; CDR3: CASSYDGGDSPLHF
size: -; J: TRBJ1-5; V: TRBV27; D: -; DNA: TGTGCCAGCTCCTGGCGGGGGGAACATAGCAATCAGCCCCAGCATTTT; CDR3: CASSWRGEHSNQPQHF
size: -; J: TRBJ1-1; V: TRBV10-1; D: -; DNA: TGCGCCATTGAGCGGGTTGAAGTCTCTGAAGCTTTCTTT; CDR3: CAIERVEVSEAFF
size: many; J: TRBJ1-2; V: TRBV10-3; D: TRBD1; DNA: TGTGCCATCGCGCGCCGACGGACAGGTCGCCTTAACTATGGCTACACCTTC; CDR3: CAIARRRTGRLNYGYTF
size: many; J: TRBJ2-2; V: TRBV15; D: -; DNA: TGTGCCACCAGCCCCTTGGAGGAGTTCGGGGAGCTGTTTTTT; CDR3: CATSPLEEFGELFF
size: -; J: TRBJ2-4; V: TRBV7-9; D: -; DNA: TGTGCCAGCAGCCCCGGGCAGGACAAAAACATTCAGTACTTC; CDR3: CASSPGQDKNIQYF
size: -; J: TRBJ2-1; V: TRBV5-1; D: TRBD2; DNA: TGCGCCAGCAGCTCCGGGGGGTTAAGTTACAATGAGCAGTTCTTC; CDR3: CASSSGGLSYNEQFF
size: many; J: TRBJ1-1; V: TRBV10-3; D: -; DNA: TGTGCCACCCGGTCGCGGGGAGGAACTGAAGCTTTCTTT; CDR3: CATRSRGGTEAFF
size: many; J: TRBJ1-4; V: TRBV12-3/TRBV12-4; D: -; DNA: TGTGCCAGCAGTCAAAATGAAAAACTGTTTTTT; CDR3: CASSQNEKLFF
size: many; J: TRBJ1-5; V: TRBV27; D: -; DNA: TGTGCCACCAGTTCTGTGGGCAATCAGCCCCAGCATTTT; CDR3: CATSSVGNQPQHF
size: -; J: TRBJ2-2; V: TRBV30; D: -; DNA: TGTGCCTGGGGGCTGGGAGTGACCGGGGAGCTGTTTTTT; CDR3: CAWGLGVTGELFF
size: many; J: TRBJ1-6; V: TRBV20-1; D: -; DNA: TGCAGTGCTTCCCAGACCCCGGACACGCTGGGGGATTCACCCCTCCACTTT; CDR3: CSASQTPDTLGDSPLHF
size: -; J: TRBJ2-3; V: TRBV7-9; D: TRBD2; DNA: TGTGCCAGCAGGGATAGCGGGAGAACGAATACGCAGTATTTT; CDR3: CASRDSGRTNTQYF